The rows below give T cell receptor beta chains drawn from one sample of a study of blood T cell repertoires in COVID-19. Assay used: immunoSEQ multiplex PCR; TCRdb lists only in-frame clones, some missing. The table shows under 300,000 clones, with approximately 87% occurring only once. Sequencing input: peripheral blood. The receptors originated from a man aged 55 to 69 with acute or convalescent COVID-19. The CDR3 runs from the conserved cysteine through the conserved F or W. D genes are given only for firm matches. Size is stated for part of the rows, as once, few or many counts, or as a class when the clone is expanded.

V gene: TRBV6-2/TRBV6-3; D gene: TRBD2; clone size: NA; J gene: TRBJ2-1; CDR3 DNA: TGTGCCAGCAGTTGGCCTAGCGGGAGGCCACGAGGTTACAATGAGCAGTTCTTC; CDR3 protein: CASSWPSGRPRGYNEQFF
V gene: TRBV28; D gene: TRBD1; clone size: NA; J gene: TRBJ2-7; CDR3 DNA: TGTGCCAGCAGGACCTTCACCGACAGGGGAAGTGGCGAGCAGTACTTC; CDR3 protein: CASRTFTDRGSGEQYF
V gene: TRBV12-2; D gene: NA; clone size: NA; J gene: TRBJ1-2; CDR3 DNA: TGTGCAAGTCGCCTCAGGACAGGTGTAGGCTACACCTTC; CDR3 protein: CASRLRTGVGYTF
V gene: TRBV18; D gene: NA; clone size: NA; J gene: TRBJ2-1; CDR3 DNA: TGTGCCAGCTCACCACCTACTGGCGGGAGAGGGGGTGAGCAGTTCTTC; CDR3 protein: CASSPPTGGRGGEQFF
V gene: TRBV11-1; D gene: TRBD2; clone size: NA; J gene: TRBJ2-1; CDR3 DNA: TGTGCCAGCAGTCCTGGTGGGGGGAGGGCCAACAATGAGCAGTTCTTC; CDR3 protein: CASSPGGGRANNEQFF
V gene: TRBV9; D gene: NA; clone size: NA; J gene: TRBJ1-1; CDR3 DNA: TGTGCCAGCAGCGTAGTTGGGCTTCCGAACACTGAAGCTTTCTTT; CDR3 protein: CASSVVGLPNTEAFF
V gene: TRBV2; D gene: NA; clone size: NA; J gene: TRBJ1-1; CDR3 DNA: TGTGCCAGCAGTTATACAGGGAAGGGAGTCACTGAAGCTTTCTTT; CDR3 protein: CASSYTGKGVTEAFF
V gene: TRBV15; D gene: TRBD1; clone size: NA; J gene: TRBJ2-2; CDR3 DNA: TGTGCCACCAGCAGCCGGACAGGGGAGGGCACCGGGGAGCTGTTTTTT; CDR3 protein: CATSSRTGEGTGELFF
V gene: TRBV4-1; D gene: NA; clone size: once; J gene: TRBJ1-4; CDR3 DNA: TGCGCCAGCAGCCAAACGCGAGGTGAAAAACTGTTTTTT; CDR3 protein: CASSQTRGEKLFF
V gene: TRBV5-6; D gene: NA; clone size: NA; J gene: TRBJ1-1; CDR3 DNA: TGTGCCAGCAGCCACGTCGGTCAGGGAAGAAACACTGAAGCTTTCTTT; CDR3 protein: CASSHVGQGRNTEAFF
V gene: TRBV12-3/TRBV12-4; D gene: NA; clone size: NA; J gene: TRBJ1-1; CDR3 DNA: TGTGCCAGCAGGTACATTCAGGGGAATGAAGCTTTCTTT; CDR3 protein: CASRYIQGNEAFF
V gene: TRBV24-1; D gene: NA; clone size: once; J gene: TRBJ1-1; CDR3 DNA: TGTGCCACCAGTCAGGGCGGTCGTGCTGAAGCTTTCTTT; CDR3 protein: CATSQGGRAEAFF
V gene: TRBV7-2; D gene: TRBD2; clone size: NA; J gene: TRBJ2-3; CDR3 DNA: TGTGCCAGCAGCTCAGGACTAGCGGGAATAACAGATACGCAGTATTTT; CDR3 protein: CASSSGLAGITDTQYF
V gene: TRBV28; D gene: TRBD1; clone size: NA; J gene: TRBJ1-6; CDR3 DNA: TGTGCCAGCAATCCTCCGGGACAGGGTAATTCACCCCTCCACTTT; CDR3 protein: CASNPPGQGNSPLHF
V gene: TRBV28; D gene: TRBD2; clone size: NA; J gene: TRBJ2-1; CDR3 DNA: TGTGCCAGCAGTTACAGACTAGCGGGAGCCTACAATGAGCAGTTCTTC; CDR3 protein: CASSYRLAGAYNEQFF
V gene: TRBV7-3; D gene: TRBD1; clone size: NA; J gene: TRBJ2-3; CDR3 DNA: TGTGCCAGCAGCTTGACAGGGATAGGGGGTACGCAGTATTTT; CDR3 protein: CASSLTGIGGTQYF
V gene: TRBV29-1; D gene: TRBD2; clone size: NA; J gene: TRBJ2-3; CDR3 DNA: TGCAGCGCCGTCGGGGGAGCGGGATATTCCACAGATACGCAGTATTTT; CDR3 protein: CSAVGGAGYSTDTQYF
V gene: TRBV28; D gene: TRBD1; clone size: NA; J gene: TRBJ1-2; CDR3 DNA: TGTGCCAGCAGTTTATTGGGACAGGGGTTTGGCTACACCTTC; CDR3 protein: CASSLLGQGFGYTF
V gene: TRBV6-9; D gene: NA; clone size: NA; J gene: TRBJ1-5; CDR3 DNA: TGTGCCAGCAGTTACGGGGGAAATAGCAATCAGCCCCAGCATTTT; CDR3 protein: CASSYGGNSNQPQHF
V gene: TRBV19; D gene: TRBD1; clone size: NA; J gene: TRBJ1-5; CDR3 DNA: TGTGCCAGTAGTATTCCGGGACAGTTTCTCCAGCCCCAGCATTTT; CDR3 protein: CASSIPGQFLQPQHF
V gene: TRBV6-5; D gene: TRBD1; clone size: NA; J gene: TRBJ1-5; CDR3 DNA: TGTGCCAGCAGTCCCCGGACAGGACCCGTTCAGCCCCAGCATTTT; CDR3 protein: CASSPRTGPVQPQHF
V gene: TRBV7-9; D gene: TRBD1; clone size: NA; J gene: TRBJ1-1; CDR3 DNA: TGTGCCAGCAGCTTAGCTCGCCCAGGGGGCACTGAAGCTTTCTTT; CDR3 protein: CASSLARPGGTEAFF
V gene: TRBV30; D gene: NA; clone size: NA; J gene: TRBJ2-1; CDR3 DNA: TGTGCCTGGAGTGTACTTAACCTAGCTCTTGTTTCCTACAATGAGCAGTTCTTC; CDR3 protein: CAWSVLNLALVSYNEQFF
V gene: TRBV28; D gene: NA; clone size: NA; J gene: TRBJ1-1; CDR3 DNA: TGTGCCAGCCGGCCCCCACGGTCGGGCACTGAAGCTTTCTTT; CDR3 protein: CASRPPRSGTEAFF
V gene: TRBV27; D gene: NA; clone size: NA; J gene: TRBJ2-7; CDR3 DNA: TGTGCCAGCAGGCCGATCCCGGGACTCACGAAGGAGCAGTACTTC; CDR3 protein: CASRPIPGLTKEQYF
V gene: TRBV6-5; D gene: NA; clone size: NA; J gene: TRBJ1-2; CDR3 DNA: TGTGCCAGTCGGATTGGGGGGAACTATGGCTACACCTTC; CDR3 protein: CASRIGGNYGYTF
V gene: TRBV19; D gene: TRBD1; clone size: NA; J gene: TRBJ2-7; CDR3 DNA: TGTGCCAGTAGTACTCGGGACAGGGATTCCTACGAGCAGTACTTC; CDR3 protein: CASSTRDRDSYEQYF
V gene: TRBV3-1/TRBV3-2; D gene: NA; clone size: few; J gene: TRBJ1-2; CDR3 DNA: TGTGCCAGCAGCCGTCGACAGGTCGGCAACTATGGCTACACCTTC; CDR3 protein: CASSRRQVGNYGYTF
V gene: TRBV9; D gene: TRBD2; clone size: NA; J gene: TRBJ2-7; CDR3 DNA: TGTGCCAGCAGCGAAGCGGGAAGCTCCTACGAGCAGTACTTC; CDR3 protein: CASSEAGSSYEQYF
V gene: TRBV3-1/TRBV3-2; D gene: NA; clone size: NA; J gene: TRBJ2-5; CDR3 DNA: TGTGCCAGCAGCCAGGCGGGAGAGACCCAGTACTTC; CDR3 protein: CASSQAGETQYF
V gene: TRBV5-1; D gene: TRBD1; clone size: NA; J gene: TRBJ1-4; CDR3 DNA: TGCGCCAGCAGCGAAGGACAGGGAGGCGAAAAACTGTTTTTT; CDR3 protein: CASSEGQGGEKLFF
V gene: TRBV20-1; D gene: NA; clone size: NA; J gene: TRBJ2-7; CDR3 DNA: TGCAGTGCTAGTCCGGAGAACGAGCAGTACTTC; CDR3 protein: CSASPENEQYF
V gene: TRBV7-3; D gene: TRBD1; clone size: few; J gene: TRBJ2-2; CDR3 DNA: TGTGCCAGCAGCCCCCGGACAGGGGAGGGCGGGGAGCTGTTTTTT; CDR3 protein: CASSPRTGEGGELFF